Sequencing of this T cell receptor (beta chain) was carried out in a study of blood T cell repertoires in COVID-19. Overall study context: Sites in the United States, Italy and Spain provided acute and convalescent COVID-19 samples. The cDNA or gDNA used as material had been derived from T cells, B-cell-depleted T cells, or PBMCs.

Methods used by the authors: Estimation of nucleated cell counts was performed using reference gene primer amplification. TCRdb keeps only in-frame clones here, not all; method: immunoSEQ multiplex PCR. That table gives V, J and clone size, and the DNA gave D and trimming. The sample shows around 39,000 clones, 80% of them seen only once. This clone was recorded a few times. This clonotype was obtained from a woman between 65 and 79 years old with acute or convalescent COVID-19. The sequenced material came from peripheral blood.

Written as DNA, the CDR3 is TGTGCCATCAGTGAGTCTGGCAGGCTCCCAGGAGAGCAGTACTTC. Amino acids: CAISESGRLPGEQYF. The V call is TRBV10-3, the J call TRBJ2-7; D is ambiguous. Trimming removed 0 bases from V and 7 bases from J, with 16 bases in between. In germline, CDR1 is ENHRY, CDR2 SYGVKD. This CDR3 is built from 15 residues.